The 2 T cell receptor beta chains presented below share a single source sample, sequenced in a study of blood T cell repertoires in COVID-19. Repertoires were generated with immunoSEQ multiplex PCR, while TCRdb's copy carries only in-frame clones and drops some. The table records about 180,000 clones, roughly 88% of them present only once. Sequencing used peripheral blood. These receptors were obtained from a human donor with active or convalescent COVID-19. The donor label of this sample is uncertain.

This clone was observed a handful of times. The V gene is TRBV7-2, the J gene TRBJ2-7; 7 bases fit TRBD2. Trimming cost V 5 bases and J 6 bases; bases outside gene matches: 4. CDR1 and CDR2 (germline): SGHTA, FQGNSA. The CDR3 has 12 residues. The CDR3 loop is CASSRDYREQYF. As DNA, the CDR3 is TGTGCCAGCAGCCGGGACTACCGCGAGCAGTACTTC.

V and J are TRBV12-3 or TRBV12-4 and TRBJ1-2; D remains unclear. V lost 6 bases to trimming and J lost 4 bases, with 12 bases between them. The CDR3 runs to 13 residues. The CDR3 DNA is TGTGCCAGCAGCCTCGGGGAGATCTATGGCTACACCTTC. It encodes CASSLGEIYGYTF.